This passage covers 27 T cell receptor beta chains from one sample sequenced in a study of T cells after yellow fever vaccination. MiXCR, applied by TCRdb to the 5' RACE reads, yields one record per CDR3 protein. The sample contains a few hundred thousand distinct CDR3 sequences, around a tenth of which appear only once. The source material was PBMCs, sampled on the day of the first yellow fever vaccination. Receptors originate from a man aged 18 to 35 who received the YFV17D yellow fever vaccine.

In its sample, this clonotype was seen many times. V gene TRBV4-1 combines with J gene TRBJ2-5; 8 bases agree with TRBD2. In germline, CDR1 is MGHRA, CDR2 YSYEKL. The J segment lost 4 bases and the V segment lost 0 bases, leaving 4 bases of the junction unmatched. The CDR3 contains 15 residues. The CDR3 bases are TGCGCCAGCAGCCAAGAAGGACGGGGGGGAGAGACCCAGTACTTC. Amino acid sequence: CASSQEGRGGETQYF.

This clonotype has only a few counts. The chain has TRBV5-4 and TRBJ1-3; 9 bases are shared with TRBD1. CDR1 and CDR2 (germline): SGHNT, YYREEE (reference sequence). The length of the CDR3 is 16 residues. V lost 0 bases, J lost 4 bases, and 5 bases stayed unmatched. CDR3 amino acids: CASSLVPGQGGNTIYF. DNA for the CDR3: TGTGCCAGCAGCTTGGTCCCCGGACAGGGGGGAAACACCATATATTTT. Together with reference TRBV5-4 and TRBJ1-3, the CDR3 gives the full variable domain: ETGVTQSPTHLIKTRGQQVTLRCSSQSGHNTVSWYQQALGQGPQFIFQYYREEENGRGNFPPRFSGLQFPNYSSELNVNALELDDSALYLCASSLVPGQGGNTIYFGEGSWLTVV.

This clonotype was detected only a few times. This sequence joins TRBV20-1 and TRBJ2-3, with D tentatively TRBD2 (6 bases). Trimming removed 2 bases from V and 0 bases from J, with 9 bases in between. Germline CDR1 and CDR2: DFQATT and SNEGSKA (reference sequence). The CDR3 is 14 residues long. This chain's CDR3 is CSARRGDSTDTQYF. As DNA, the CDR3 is TGCAGTGCTAGACGCGGGGACAGCACAGATACGCAGTATTTT.

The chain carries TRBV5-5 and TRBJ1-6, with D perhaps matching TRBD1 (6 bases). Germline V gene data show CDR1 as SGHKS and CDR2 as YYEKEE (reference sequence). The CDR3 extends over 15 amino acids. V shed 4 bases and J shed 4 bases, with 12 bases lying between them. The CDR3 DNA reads TGTGCCAGCAGCATAGCTACAGGGTATAATTCACCCCTCCACTTT. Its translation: CASSIATGYNSPLHF.

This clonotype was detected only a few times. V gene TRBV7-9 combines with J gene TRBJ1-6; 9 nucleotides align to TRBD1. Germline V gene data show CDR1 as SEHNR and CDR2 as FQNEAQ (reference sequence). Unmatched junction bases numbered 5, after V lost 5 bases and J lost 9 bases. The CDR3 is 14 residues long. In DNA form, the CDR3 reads TGTGCCAGCAGCCTACAGGGGGCGGGTTCACCCCTCCACTTT. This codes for CASSLQGAGSPLHF.

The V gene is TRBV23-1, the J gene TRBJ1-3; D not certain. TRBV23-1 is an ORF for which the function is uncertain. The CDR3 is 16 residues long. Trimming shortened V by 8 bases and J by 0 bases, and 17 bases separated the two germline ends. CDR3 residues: CASPFLGAYSGNTIYF. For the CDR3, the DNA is TGCGCCAGCCCTTTTTTGGGCGCCTACTCTGGAAACACCATATATTTT.

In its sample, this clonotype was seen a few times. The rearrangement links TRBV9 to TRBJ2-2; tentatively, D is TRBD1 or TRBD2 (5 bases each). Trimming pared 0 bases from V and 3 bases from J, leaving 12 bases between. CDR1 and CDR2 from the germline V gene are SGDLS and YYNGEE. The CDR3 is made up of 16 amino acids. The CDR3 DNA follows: TGTGCCAGCAGCGTAGTTGAGGGGTTTGACACCGGGGAGCTGTTTTTT. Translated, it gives CASSVVEGFDTGELFF. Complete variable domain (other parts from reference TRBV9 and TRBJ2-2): DSGVTQTPKHLITATGQRVTLRCSPRSGDLSVYWYQQSLDQGLQFLIQYYNGEERAKGNILERFSAQQFPDLHSELNLSSLELGDSALYFCASSVVEGFDTGELFFGEGSRLTVL.

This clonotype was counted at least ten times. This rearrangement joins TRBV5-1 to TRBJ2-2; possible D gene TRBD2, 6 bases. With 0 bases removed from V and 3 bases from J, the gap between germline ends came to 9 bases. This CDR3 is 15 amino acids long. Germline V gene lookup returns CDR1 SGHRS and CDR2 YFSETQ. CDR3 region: CASSLDPGDTGELFF. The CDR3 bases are TGCGCCAGCAGCTTGGACCCGGGGGACACCGGGGAGCTGTTTTTT. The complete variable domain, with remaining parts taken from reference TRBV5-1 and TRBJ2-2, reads KAGVTQTPRYLIKTRGQQVTLSCSPISGHRSVSWYQQTPGQGLQFLFEYFSETQRNKGNFPGRFSGRQFSNSRSEMNVSTLELGDSALYLCASSLDPGDTGELFFGEGSRLTVL.

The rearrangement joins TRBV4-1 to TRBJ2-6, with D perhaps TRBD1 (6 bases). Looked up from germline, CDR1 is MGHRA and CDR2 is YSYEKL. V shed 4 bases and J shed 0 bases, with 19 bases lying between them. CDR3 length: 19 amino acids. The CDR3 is CASSLESGTSSSGANVLTF. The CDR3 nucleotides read TGCGCCAGCAGCCTTGAGTCGGGGACATCGAGCTCTGGGGCCAACGTCCTGACTTTC.

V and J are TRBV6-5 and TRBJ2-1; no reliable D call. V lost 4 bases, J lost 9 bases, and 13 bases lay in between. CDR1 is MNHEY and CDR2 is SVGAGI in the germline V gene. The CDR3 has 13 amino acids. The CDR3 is CASSSRLVSEQFF. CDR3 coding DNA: TGTGCCAGCAGTTCACGTCTCGTTAGTGAGCAGTTCTTC.

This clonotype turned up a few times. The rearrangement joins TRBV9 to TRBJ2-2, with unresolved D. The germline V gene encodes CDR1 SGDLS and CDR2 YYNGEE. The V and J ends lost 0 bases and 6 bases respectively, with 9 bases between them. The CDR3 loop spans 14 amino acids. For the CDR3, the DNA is TGTGCCAGCAGCGTAGGGGCTGAACCCGGGGAGCTGTTTTTT. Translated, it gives CASSVGAEPGELFF.

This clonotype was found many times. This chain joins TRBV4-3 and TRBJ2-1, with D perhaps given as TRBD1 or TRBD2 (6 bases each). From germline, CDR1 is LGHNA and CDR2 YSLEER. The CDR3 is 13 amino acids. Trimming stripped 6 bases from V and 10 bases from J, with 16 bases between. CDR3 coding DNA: TGCGCCAGCAGTTCCTCATCGGGGGCGGAGCAGTTCTTC. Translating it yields CASSSSSGAEQFF.

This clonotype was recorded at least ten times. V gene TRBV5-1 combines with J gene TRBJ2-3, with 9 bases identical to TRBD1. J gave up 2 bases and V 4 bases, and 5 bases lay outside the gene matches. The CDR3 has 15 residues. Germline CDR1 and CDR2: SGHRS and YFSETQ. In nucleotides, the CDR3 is TGCGCCAGCAGCATCGGGACAGGGAACACAGATACGCAGTATTTT. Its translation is CASSIGTGNTDTQYF.

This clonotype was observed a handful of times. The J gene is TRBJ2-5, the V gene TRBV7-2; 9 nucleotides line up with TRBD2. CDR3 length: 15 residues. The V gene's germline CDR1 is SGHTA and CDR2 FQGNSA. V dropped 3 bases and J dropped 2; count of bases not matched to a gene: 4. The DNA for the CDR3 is TGTGCCAGCAGCTTCATAGCGGGGGTGCAAGAGACCCAGTACTTC. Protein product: CASSFIAGVQETQYF. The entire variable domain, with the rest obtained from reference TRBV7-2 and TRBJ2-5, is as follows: GAGVSQSPSNKVTEKGKDVELRCDPISGHTALYWYRQSLGQGLEFLIYFQGNSAPDKSGLPSDRFSAERTGGSVSTLTIQRTQQEDSAVYLCASSFIAGVQETQYFGPGTRLLVL.

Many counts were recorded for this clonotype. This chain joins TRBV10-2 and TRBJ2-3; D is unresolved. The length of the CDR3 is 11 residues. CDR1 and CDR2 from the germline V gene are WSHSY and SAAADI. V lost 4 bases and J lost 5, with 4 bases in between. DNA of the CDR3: TGCGCCAGCAGTGCAATAGATACGCAGTATTTT. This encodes CASSAIDTQYF.

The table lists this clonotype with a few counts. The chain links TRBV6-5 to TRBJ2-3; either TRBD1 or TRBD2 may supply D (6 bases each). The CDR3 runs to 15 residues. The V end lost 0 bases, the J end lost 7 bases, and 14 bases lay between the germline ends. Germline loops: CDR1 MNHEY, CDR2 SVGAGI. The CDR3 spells CASSYSIQGGYTQYF. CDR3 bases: TGTGCCAGCAGTTACTCGATACAAGGGGGGTATACGCAGTATTTT.

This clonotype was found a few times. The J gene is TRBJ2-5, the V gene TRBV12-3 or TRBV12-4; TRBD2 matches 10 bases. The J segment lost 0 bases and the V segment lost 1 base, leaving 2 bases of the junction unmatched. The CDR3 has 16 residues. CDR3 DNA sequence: TGTGCCAGCAGTTTAGTTAGCGGGGGGTACCAAGAGACCCAGTACTTC. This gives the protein CASSLVSGGYQETQYF.

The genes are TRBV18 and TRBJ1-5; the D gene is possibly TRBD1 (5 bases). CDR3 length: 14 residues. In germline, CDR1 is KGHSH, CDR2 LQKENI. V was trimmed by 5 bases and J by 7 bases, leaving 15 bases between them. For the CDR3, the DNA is TGTGCCAGCTCAAGGGACCCCCCGGGACAGCCCCAGCATTTT. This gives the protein CASSRDPPGQPQHF.

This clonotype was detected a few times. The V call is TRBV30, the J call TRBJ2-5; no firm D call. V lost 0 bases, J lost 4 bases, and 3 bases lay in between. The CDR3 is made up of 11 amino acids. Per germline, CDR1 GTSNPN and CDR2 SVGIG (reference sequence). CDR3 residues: CAWSVLETQYF. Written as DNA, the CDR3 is TGTGCCTGGAGTGTATTAGAGACCCAGTACTTC.

CDR3 DNA: TGCGCCAGCAGGTCGCAGGGGGTGAGCACCGGGGAGCTGTTTTTT. This codes for CASRSQGVSTGELFF. The chain uses TRBV5-1 and TRBJ2-2; 7 nucleotides agree with TRBD1. The trim removed 5 bases at V and 4 bases at J, leaving 8 bases unmatched. Germline-derived CDR1 and CDR2 are SGHRS and YFSETQ. The length of the CDR3 is 15 residues.

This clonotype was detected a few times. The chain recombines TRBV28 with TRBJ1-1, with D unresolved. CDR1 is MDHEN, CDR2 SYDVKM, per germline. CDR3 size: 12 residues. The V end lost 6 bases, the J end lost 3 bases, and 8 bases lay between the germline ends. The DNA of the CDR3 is TGTGCCAGCAGGTCGTTTTACACTGAAGCTTTCTTT. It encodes CASRSFYTEAFF.

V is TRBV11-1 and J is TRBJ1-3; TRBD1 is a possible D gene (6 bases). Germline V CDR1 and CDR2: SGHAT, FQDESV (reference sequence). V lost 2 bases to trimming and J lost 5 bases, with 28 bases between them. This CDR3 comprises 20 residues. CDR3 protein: CASSLFGGTREKGNRNTIYF. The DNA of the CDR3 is TGTGCCAGCAGCTTATTCGGCGGGACACGCGAAAAGGGTAATAGAAACACCATATATTTT.

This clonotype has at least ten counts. The CDR3 loop is CASSLALLNSPLHF. DNA of the CDR3: TGCGCCAGCAGCTTGGCCCTGCTGAATTCACCCCTCCACTTT. The chain uses TRBV5-1 and TRBJ1-6, with D unresolved. V was shortened by 0 bases and J by 7 bases, with 8 bases between the two germline ends. Germline V gives CDR1 SGHRS, CDR2 YFSETQ. CDR3 length: 14 amino acids.

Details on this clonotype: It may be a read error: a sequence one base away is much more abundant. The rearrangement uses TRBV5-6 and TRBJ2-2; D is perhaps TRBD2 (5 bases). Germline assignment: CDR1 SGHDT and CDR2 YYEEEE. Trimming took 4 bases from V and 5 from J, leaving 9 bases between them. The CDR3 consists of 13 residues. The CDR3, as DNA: TGTGCCAGCAGCCGAAGGAGGACCGGGGAGCTGTTTTTT. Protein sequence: CASSRRRTGELFF.

The CDR3 reads CASSLSPDRVGSAEAFF. The CDR3 nucleotides are TGTGCCAGCAGCTTATCACCGGACAGGGTTGGGTCAGCTGAAGCTTTCTTT. The chain employs TRBV7-2 and TRBJ1-1; TRBD1 aligns across 8 bases. V was pared by 2 bases and J by 6 bases, with 14 bases of the junction left unmatched. Germline V gives CDR1 SGHTA, CDR2 FQGNSA. CDR3 length: 17 residues.

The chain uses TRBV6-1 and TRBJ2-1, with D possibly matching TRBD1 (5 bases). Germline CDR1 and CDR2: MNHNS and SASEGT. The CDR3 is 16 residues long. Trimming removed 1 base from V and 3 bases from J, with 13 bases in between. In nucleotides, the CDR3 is TGTGCCAGCAGTGAAGACCAGGGCCCGTACTACAATGAGCAGTTCTTC. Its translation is CASSEDQGPYYNEQFF.

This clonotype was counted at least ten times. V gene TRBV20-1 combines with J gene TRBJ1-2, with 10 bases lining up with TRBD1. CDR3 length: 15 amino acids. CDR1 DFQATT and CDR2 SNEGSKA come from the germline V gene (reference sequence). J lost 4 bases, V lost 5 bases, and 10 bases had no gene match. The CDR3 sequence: CSAPSGTGDGYGYTF. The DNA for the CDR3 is TGCAGTGCTCCGTCAGGGACAGGGGACGGCTATGGCTACACCTTC.